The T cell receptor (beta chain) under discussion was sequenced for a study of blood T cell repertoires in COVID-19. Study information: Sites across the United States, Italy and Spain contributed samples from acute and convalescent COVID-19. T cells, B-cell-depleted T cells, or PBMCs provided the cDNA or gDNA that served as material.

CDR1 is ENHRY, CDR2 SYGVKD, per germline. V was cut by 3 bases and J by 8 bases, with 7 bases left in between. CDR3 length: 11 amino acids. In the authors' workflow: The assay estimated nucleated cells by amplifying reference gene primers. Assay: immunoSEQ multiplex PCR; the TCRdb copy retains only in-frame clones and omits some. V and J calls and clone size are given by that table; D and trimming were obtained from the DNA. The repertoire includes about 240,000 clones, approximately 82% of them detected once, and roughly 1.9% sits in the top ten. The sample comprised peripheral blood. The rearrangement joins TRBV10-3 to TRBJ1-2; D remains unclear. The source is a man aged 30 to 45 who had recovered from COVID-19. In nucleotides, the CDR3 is TGTGCCATCAGTGATATCGAGGGCTACACCTTC. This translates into CAISDIEGYTF.